A single sample gave rise to the 12 T cell receptor beta chains below, sequenced in a study of post-analysis software for immune sequencing data. The study, taken as a whole, reports: Five TRBV segments, including TRBV5-6, TRBV5-1 and TRBV20-1, were more frequent in patients than controls.

No cognate antigen is known for these TCRs. Unique molecular identifiers were built into the TCR beta cDNA libraries. TCRdb passed the PCR reads through MiXCR, listing each CDR3 protein once. Here the sample spans roughly 800,000 distinct CDR3 sequences, 25% to 30% being singletons. Sequencing was done on a sample of blood. The origin of the receptors is a girl aged 5-17 years with multiple sclerosis.

This clonotype was recorded a few times. The V gene is TRBV9, the J gene TRBJ2-1, with 9 bases aligning to TRBD2. Unmatched junction bases numbered 3, after V lost 4 bases and J lost 1 base. Germline V gives CDR1 SGDLS, CDR2 YYNGEE. The CDR3 is made up of 15 amino acids. CDR3 in DNA: TGTGCCAGCAGCATTAGCGGGAGATCCTACAATGAGCAGTTCTTC. Translated, it gives CASSISGRSYNEQFF.

The chain carries TRBV9 and TRBJ2-5; no clear D. V was pared by 0 bases and J by 0 bases, with 12 bases between. Germline values: CDR1 SGDLS, CDR2 YYNGEE. The length of the CDR3 is 16 residues. CDR3 amino acids: CASSVGIGEYQETQYF. For the CDR3, the DNA is TGTGCCAGCAGCGTAGGAATTGGCGAGTACCAAGAGACCCAGTACTTC.

This clonotype was recorded a few times. The chain is built from TRBV6-5 and TRBJ1-2; D is unresolved. V lost 6 bases and J 6 bases, leaving 20 bases between the germline ends. Germline CDR1 is MNHEY and CDR2 is SVGAGI. The CDR3 spans 15 residues. CDR3 in DNA: TGTGCCAGCAGAAGGATGGAAAACCCTAGGCATGGCTACACCTTC. As protein: CASRRMENPRHGYTF.

This clonotype was recorded a few times. The chain couples TRBV20-1 to TRBJ2-1, with D possibly being TRBD2 (5 bases). Trimming pared 3 bases from V and 2 bases from J, leaving 8 bases between. Germline V lookup: CDR1 DFQATT, CDR2 SNEGSKA (reference sequence). The CDR3 extends over 13 amino acids. The CDR3 region is CSASAGTYNEQFF. In DNA form, the CDR3 reads TGCAGTGCTAGCGCCGGGACCTACAATGAGCAGTTCTTC.

This clonotype was seen only a few times. J is TRBJ2-5 and V is TRBV28, with 7 bases fitting TRBD2. This CDR3 is 16 amino acids long. Trimming cost V 4 bases and J 5 bases; bases outside gene matches: 13. Germline V gives CDR1 MDHEN, CDR2 SYDVKM. The CDR3 bases are TGTGCCAGCAGTTCCAGTTTCGGGACTAAGAGGGAGACCCAGTACTTC. Translation gives CASSSSFGTKRETQYF.

The chain links TRBV6-2 or TRBV6-3 to TRBJ2-3; TRBD1 matches 8 bases. Germline CDR1 reads MNHEY; CDR2 reads SVGEGT. The CDR3 length is 14 residues. The junction had 13 bases not matched to a gene; V was cut back by 4 bases and J by 13 bases. CDR3 loop: CASSSKEWDRIKYF. In nucleotides, the CDR3 is TGTGCCAGCAGTTCGAAAGAGTGGGACAGGATAAAGTATTTT.

This clonotype was recorded a few times. V and J are TRBV20-1 and TRBJ2-7, with 8 bases that match TRBD1. Germline CDR1 reads DFQATT; CDR2 reads SNEGSKA (reference sequence). The trim removed 1 base at V and 2 bases at J, leaving 7 bases unmatched. The CDR3 runs 15 residues. CDR3: CSARGDRGWAYEQYF. The DNA for the CDR3 is TGCAGTGCTAGAGGTGACAGGGGATGGGCCTACGAGCAGTACTTC.

This chain connects TRBV2 to TRBJ2-1; TRBD2 is a possible D gene (5 bases). The V and J ends lost 4 bases and 8 bases respectively, with 15 bases between them. This CDR3 region has 14 residues. Germline CDR1 SNHLY, CDR2 FYNNEI. The CDR3 nucleotides read TGTGCCAGCAGTGTTGAGTGGCGGGCCGATGAGCAGTTCTTC. It encodes CASSVEWRADEQFF.

The rearrangement links TRBV28 to TRBJ2-7, with D tentatively TRBD1 (6 bases). The CDR3 consists of 12 residues. Trimming shortened V by 3 bases and J by 6 bases, and 9 bases separated the two germline ends. Per germline, CDR1 MDHEN and CDR2 SYDVKM. CDR3 sequence reads: CASSFHRAEQYF. In nucleotides, the CDR3 is TGTGCCAGCAGTTTCCACAGGGCCGAGCAGTACTTC.

This clonotype has just a few counts. The rearrangement joins TRBV27 to TRBJ1-1; D remains ambiguous. Trimming left V 4 bases short and J 0 bases short, with 6 bases between. CDR1 and CDR2 (germline): MNHEY, SMNVEV (reference sequence). CDR3 length: 13 residues. CDR3 residues: CASSWSVNTEAFF. CDR3 DNA: TGTGCCAGCAGTTGGTCTGTGAACACTGAAGCTTTCTTT.

This chain links TRBV20-1 with TRBJ1-1, with D tentatively TRBD1 (6 bases). This CDR3 spans 13 amino acids. Germline V gene sequence: CDR1 DFQATT, CDR2 SNEGSKA (reference sequence). The germline V and J ends were trimmed by 8 bases and 8 bases, with 21 bases remaining between them. The CDR3 loop is CSTVIGARGEAFF. CDR3 in DNA: TGCAGTACCGTCATAGGGGCGAGGGGGGAAGCTTTCTTT.

V gene TRBV28 combines with J gene TRBJ2-1; D assignment may be TRBD1 or TRBD2 (6 bases each). The CDR3 length is 17 residues. V lost 5 bases and J 2 bases, leaving 19 bases between the germline ends. The germline CDR1 and CDR2 sequences are MDHEN and SYDVKM. The CDR3 region has the DNA TGTGCCAGCAGTCTGCAGGGGTTGAGCGGGCCCTACAATGAGCAGTTCTTC. It translates to CASSLQGLSGPYNEQFF.